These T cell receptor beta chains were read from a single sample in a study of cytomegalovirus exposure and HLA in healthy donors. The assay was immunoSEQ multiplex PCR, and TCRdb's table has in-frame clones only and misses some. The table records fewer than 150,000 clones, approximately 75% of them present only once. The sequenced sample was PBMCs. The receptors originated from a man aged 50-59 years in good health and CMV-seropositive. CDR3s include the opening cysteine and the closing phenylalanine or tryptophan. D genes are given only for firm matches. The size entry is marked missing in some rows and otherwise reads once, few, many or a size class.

CDR3 protein: CASSLEYNSPPNQPQHF
CDR3 DNA: TGTGCCAGCAGCTTGGAGTATAACAGCCCTCCCAATCAGCCCCAGCATTTT
V gene: TRBV5-8
clone size: -
J gene: TRBJ1-5
D gene: -

CDR3 protein: CASSLGVGGSSYEQYF
CDR3 DNA: TGCGCCAGCAGCTTGGGGGTGGGCGGGAGCTCCTACGAGCAGTACTTC
V gene: TRBV5-1
clone size: -
J gene: TRBJ2-7
D gene: TRBD2

CDR3 protein: CASSPNEETQYF
CDR3 DNA: TGTGCCAGCTCGCCTAACGAAGAGACCCAGTACTTC
V gene: TRBV18
clone size: -
J gene: TRBJ2-5
D gene: -

CDR3 protein: CASTMTLAGYTDTQYF
CDR3 DNA: TGTGCCAGCACTATGACACTAGCGGGATACACAGATACGCAGTATTTT
V gene: TRBV28
clone size: few
J gene: TRBJ2-3
D gene: TRBD2

CDR3 protein: CASSPSQGTSNQPQHF
CDR3 DNA: TGTGCCAGTAGTCCAAGCCAGGGAACTAGCAATCAGCCCCAGCATTTT
V gene: TRBV19
clone size: few
J gene: TRBJ1-5
D gene: -

CDR3 protein: CASSGAGGKYEQYF
CDR3 DNA: TGTGCCAGCAGCGGAGCGGGAGGAAAGTACGAGCAGTACTTC
V gene: TRBV7-9
clone size: -
J gene: TRBJ2-7
D gene: TRBD2

CDR3 protein: CASSGGLAGGRYTQYF
CDR3 DNA: TGCGCCAGCAGTGGTGGACTAGCGGGGGGGCGATATACGCAGTATTTT
V gene: TRBV10-2
clone size: -
J gene: TRBJ2-3
D gene: TRBD2

CDR3 protein: CASTTDGQNYEQYF
CDR3 DNA: TGTGCCAGCACTACGGATGGACAGAACTACGAGCAGTACTTC
V gene: TRBV6-1
clone size: few
J gene: TRBJ2-7
D gene: -

CDR3 protein: CASSEAGTGIYGYTF
CDR3 DNA: TGTGCCAGCAGTGAAGCGGGGACAGGAATATATGGCTACACCTTC
V gene: TRBV6-1
clone size: -
J gene: TRBJ1-2
D gene: TRBD1

CDR3 protein: CASSLVGTGGALTEAFF
CDR3 DNA: TGTGCCAGCAGCTTAGTGGGGACAGGGGGTGCGTTAACTGAAGCTTTCTTT
V gene: TRBV7-2
clone size: -
J gene: TRBJ1-1
D gene: TRBD1

CDR3 protein: CAWSVTGDQPQHF
CDR3 DNA: TGTGCCTGGAGTGTGACAGGGGACCAGCCCCAGCATTTT
V gene: TRBV30
clone size: -
J gene: TRBJ1-5
D gene: TRBD1

CDR3 protein: CASRGTSPASEQYF
CDR3 DNA: TGTGCCAGCAGAGGGACTTCCCCTGCTTCAGAGCAGTACTTC
V gene: TRBV6-4
clone size: once
J gene: TRBJ2-7
D gene: -

CDR3 protein: CASSSGGGSTDTQYF
CDR3 DNA: TGTGCCAGCAGCTCGGGGGGTGGGAGCACAGATACGCAGTATTTT
V gene: TRBV5-4
clone size: -
J gene: TRBJ2-3
D gene: TRBD2

CDR3 protein: CASSPRRGGRETQYF
CDR3 DNA: TGTGCCAGCTCACCACGGCGGGGGGGCCGAGAGACCCAGTACTTC
V gene: TRBV18
clone size: few
J gene: TRBJ2-5
D gene: TRBD2

CDR3 protein: CAAGGEPGNTIYF
CDR3 DNA: TGTGCAGCAGGGGGCGAACCTGGAAACACCATATATTTT
V gene: TRBV5-4
clone size: -
J gene: TRBJ1-3
D gene: TRBD1

CDR3 protein: CASRRQGDGNQPQHF
CDR3 DNA: TGTGCCAGCAGGAGACAGGGGGACGGCAATCAGCCCCAGCATTTT
V gene: TRBV27
clone size: -
J gene: TRBJ1-5
D gene: TRBD1

CDR3 protein: CASSQGRQESYGYTF
CDR3 DNA: TGCGCCAGCAGCCAAGGAAGACAGGAGAGCTATGGCTACACCTTC
V gene: TRBV4-3
clone size: few
J gene: TRBJ1-2
D gene: -

CDR3 protein: CASSTGGGGYTF
CDR3 DNA: TGTGCCAGCAGTACAGGGGGCGGTGGCTACACCTTC
V gene: TRBV2
clone size: -
J gene: TRBJ1-2
D gene: TRBD1

CDR3 protein: CSVDRTPELISKETQYF
CDR3 DNA: TGCAGCGTTGACCGGACACCCGAATTGATTTCAAAAGAGACCCAGTACTTC
V gene: TRBV29-1
clone size: -
J gene: TRBJ2-5
D gene: -

CDR3 protein: CASSSTGGFSYEQYF
CDR3 DNA: TGTGCCAGCAGCTCAACAGGGGGGTTTAGCTACGAGCAGTACTTC
V gene: TRBV7-2
clone size: few
J gene: TRBJ2-7
D gene: TRBD1

CDR3 protein: CASSFLVNTEAFF
CDR3 DNA: TGCGCCAGCAGCTTCCTAGTGAACACTGAAGCTTTCTTT
V gene: TRBV5-1
clone size: -
J gene: TRBJ1-1
D gene: -

CDR3 protein: CASSFSPSTNEKLFF
CDR3 DNA: TGTGCCAGCAGTTTCTCTCCCTCAACTAATGAAAAACTGTTTTTT
V gene: TRBV27
clone size: -
J gene: TRBJ1-4
D gene: -

CDR3 protein: CAWSLGTGNYGYTF
CDR3 DNA: TGTGCCTGGAGTCTAGGGACAGGGAACTATGGCTACACCTTC
V gene: TRBV30
clone size: -
J gene: TRBJ1-2
D gene: TRBD1

CDR3 protein: CASSFTGGQPQHF
CDR3 DNA: TGTGCCAGCAGCTTCACAGGGGGTCAGCCCCAGCATTTT
V gene: TRBV7-9
clone size: -
J gene: TRBJ1-5
D gene: TRBD1